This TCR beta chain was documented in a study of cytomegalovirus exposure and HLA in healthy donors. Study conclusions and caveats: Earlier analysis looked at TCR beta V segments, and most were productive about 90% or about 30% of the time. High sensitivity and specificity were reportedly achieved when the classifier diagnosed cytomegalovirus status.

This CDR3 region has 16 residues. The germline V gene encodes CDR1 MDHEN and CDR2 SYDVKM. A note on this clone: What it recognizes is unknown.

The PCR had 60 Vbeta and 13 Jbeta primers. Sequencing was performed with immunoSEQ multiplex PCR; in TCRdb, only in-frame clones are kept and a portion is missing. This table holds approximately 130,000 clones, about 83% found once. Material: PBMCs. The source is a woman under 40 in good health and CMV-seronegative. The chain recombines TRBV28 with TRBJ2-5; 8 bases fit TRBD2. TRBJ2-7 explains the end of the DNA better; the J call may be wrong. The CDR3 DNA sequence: TGTGCCAGCAGTTTGTGGAGTAGCGGGGAACGAGGCGAGCAGTACTTC. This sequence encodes CASSLWSSGERGEQYF.